This T cell receptor beta chain was recovered during a study of T cells in localized non-small cell lung cancer. The study's findings and limits: Out of the top 100 tumor clones, a median around 50 were seen in adjacent lung. A single tumor region was sequenced, leaving heterogeneity possible.

As for this clone: The target antigen is unknown.

Here immunoSEQ multiplex PCR was the method, and the copy in TCRdb shows in-frame clones only, minus some. Found here are roughly 39,000 clones, more than 85% of them singletons; the top ten hold over 9.5%. V was clipped by 7 bases and J by 4 bases, with 14 bases between them. Germline V gene lookup returns CDR1 SEHNR and CDR2 FQNEAQ (reference sequence). The CDR3 runs 13 residues. This sequence was found in a woman aged 35 to 70 with stage II lung adenocarcinoma. This chain links TRBV7-9 with TRBJ2-7, with D hard to call. The specimen comprised PBMCs, sampled before any cancer treatment. CDR3: CASTPEAVYEQYF. CDR3 nucleotides: TGTGCCAGCACCCCCGAGGCGGTTTACGAGCAGTACTTC.